This T cell receptor beta chain was identified in a study of ipilimumab plus nivolumab after autologous stem cell transplantation. Findings and caveats of the study: Per the authors, repertoire, Treg and microbiota data justify further study.

Germline loops: CDR1 SGHTA, CDR2 FQGTGA. The CDR3 sequence is 15 residues long. V was pared by 0 bases and J by 7 bases, with 15 bases between. This clone was found a few times. Its antigen is unknown. Profiling relied on immunoSEQ multiplex PCR, and the TCRdb table lists in-frame clones only, not all of them. Among 22,000 or so clones listed, roughly 80% were seen once. This chain uses TRBV7-3 with TRBJ1-2; tentatively, D is TRBD1 (5 bases). This sequence was found in a male donor with diffuse large B-cell lymphoma. The sample was PBMCs, taken in a trial of ipilimumab plus nivolumab as post-transplant consolidation. CDR3 protein: CASSLTVSQGGGYTF. CDR3 coding DNA: TGTGCCAGCAGCTTAACAGTCAGCCAGGGAGGTGGCTACACCTTC.